The clone carrying this T cell receptor beta chain was observed once. The CDR3 loop spans 23 amino acids. Germline V gives CDR1 WNHNN, CDR2 SYGVQD (reference sequence). V lost 7 bases, J lost 2 bases, and 26 bases stayed unmatched. TCRdb keeps only in-frame clones here, not all; method: immunoSEQ multiplex PCR. The sample consists of approximately 69,000 clones, 82% of them appearing once. This sample was included in a study of blood T cell repertoires in COVID-19. Study information: From T cells, B-cell-depleted T cells, or PBMCs came the material, which was cDNA or gDNA.

The TCR was taken from a woman over 75 with acute or convalescent COVID-19. Sequencing was done on a sample of peripheral blood. The gene calls are TRBV10-1 and TRBJ2-3; 14 nucleotides agree with TRBD2. The CDR3 coding sequence is TGCGCCAGCAATCTCACACGCAGACAGGGTAGAGGGACTAGCGGGAGTTTCACAGATACGCAGTATTTT. The encoded protein is CASNLTRRQGRGTSGSFTDTQYF.